Below, 24 T cell receptor beta chains from the same sample are listed, as sequenced in a study of cytomegalovirus exposure and HLA in healthy donors. In the PCR, 60 Vbeta and 13 Jbeta primers were used. Sequenced by immunoSEQ multiplex PCR; TCRdb stores in-frame clones only, minus some. The sample lists more than 150,000 clones, less than 90% occurring once. Sequencing used PBMCs. These receptors all stem from a girl aged 10 to 17 in good health and CMV-seropositive.

V is TRBV6-1 and J is TRBJ1-2, with D unresolved. V gave up 2 bases and J gave up 4 bases, with 14 bases separating them. This CDR3 has 15 residues. The germline V gene has CDR1 MNHNS and CDR2 SASEGT. The CDR3 here is CASSEQHRGGYGYTF. CDR3 coding DNA: TGTGCCAGCAGTGAACAACACCGGGGAGGCTATGGCTACACCTTC.

The genes are TRBV5-4 and TRBJ2-2; the match to TRBD2 covers 8 bases. V shed 0 bases and J 8 bases; nucleotides not matched to a gene: 6. Germline CDR1 SGHNT, CDR2 YYREEE (reference sequence). The CDR3 length is 15 residues. The CDR3 here is CASSLAAGLGGELFF. The CDR3 DNA follows: TGTGCCAGCAGCTTGGCCGCGGGACTAGGGGGGGAGCTGTTTTTT.

CDR3 protein: CASSRSGRADTGELFF. The CDR3, as DNA: TGTGCCAGCTCACGGAGCGGGAGGGCCGACACCGGGGAGCTGTTTTTT. This chain connects TRBV18 to TRBJ2-2; 10 nucleotides align to TRBD2. Germline CDR1 KGHSH, CDR2 LQKENI. Trimming removed 4 bases from V and 3 bases from J; junction bases left unmatched: 5. This CDR3 contains 16 residues.

This sequence joins TRBV19 and TRBJ2-1; 9 bases agree with TRBD2. V trimming: 3 bases; J trimming: 3 bases; junction bases outside the gene matches: 3. CDR3 length: 15 amino acids. Germline CDR1 is LNHDA and CDR2 is SQIVND (reference sequence). CDR3 region: CASSMTSGNYNEQFF. Written as DNA, the CDR3 is TGTGCCAGTAGTATGACTAGCGGAAACTACAATGAGCAGTTCTTC.

The chain links TRBV5-6 to TRBJ1-2; 11 bases map to TRBD1. The V and J ends lost 4 bases and 4 bases, in that order; junction bases with no gene match: 9. The CDR3 runs 16 residues. Germline values: CDR1 SGHDT, CDR2 YYEEEE. CDR3 sequence reads: CASSPYGDRGTYGYTF. DNA for the CDR3: TGTGCCAGCAGCCCCTACGGGGACAGGGGGACCTATGGCTACACCTTC.

With regard to this clone: At one end, the junction sequence differs from germline, possibly due to a read error. The chain links TRBV5-8 to TRBJ2-7, with D possibly being TRBD1 (6 bases). This CDR3 is built from 12 residues. Germline V CDR1 and CDR2: SGHTS, YDEGEE. CDR3 protein: CASSFRGRHGDF. The CDR3 DNA follows: TGTGCCAGCAGCTTCAGGGGCCGCCACGGAGACTTC.

This clone was recorded once. The V call is TRBV12-2, the J call TRBJ2-5; the table's D gene call, TRBD2, was not cross checked with the DNA. TRBV12-2 is reported as a pseudogene. The CDR3 runs to 16 residues. The CDR3 spells CASRYSPPASGRDQYF. CDR3 nucleotides: TGTGCAAGTCGCTATTCACCCCCGGCTAGCGGGAGGGACCAGTACTTC.

The chain uses TRBV6-1 and TRBJ2-3; 13 nucleotides agree with TRBD2. Trimming at V came to 3 bases and at J to 4 bases, leaving 1 base not matched to a gene. Germline V lookup: CDR1 MNHNS, CDR2 SASEGT. The CDR3 is made up of 15 amino acids. The CDR3 here is CASSEGTSGADTQYF. As DNA, the CDR3 is TGTGCCAGCAGTGAGGGGACTAGCGGGGCAGATACGCAGTATTTT.

The rearrangement links TRBV29-1 to TRBJ2-3, with TRBD1 matching over 9 bases. After removal of 7 bases from V and 2 bases from J, the junction contained 7 bases not matched to a gene. The germline CDR1 and CDR2 sequences are SQVTM and ANQGSEA. The CDR3 length is 14 residues. The CDR3 here is CSGQGDTATDTQYF. The CDR3 region has the DNA TGCAGCGGACAGGGGGATACCGCCACAGATACGCAGTATTTT.

This chain links TRBV7-6 with TRBJ2-7; TRBD2 matches at 7 bases. The germline CDR1 and CDR2 sequences are SGHVS and FNYEAQ. V was clipped by 5 bases and J by 6 bases; unmatched bases: 25. The CDR3 covers 19 residues. In nucleotides, the CDR3 is TGTGCCAGCAGCCGAGGAGGAGCCCCGGATAGCGGGTTCATCCGCGAGCAGTACTTC. Protein: CASSRGGAPDSGFIREQYF.

V and J are TRBV10-3 and TRBJ2-6; tentatively, D is TRBD1 (6 bases). Germline V gene lookup returns CDR1 ENHRY and CDR2 SYGVKD. Deletions cut 3 bases from V and 2 bases from J, with 11 bases between. The length of the CDR3 is 16 residues. The CDR3 nucleotides read TGTGCCATCAGTGATACAGGGAAAACTGGGGCCAACGTCCTGACTTTC. Translating it yields CAISDTGKTGANVLTF.

DNA of the CDR3: TGCGCCAGCAGCTCTAGCGCCGCCTACAATGAGCAGTTCTTC. Amino acid sequence: CASSSSAAYNEQFF. This chain uses TRBV5-1 with TRBJ2-1, with D possibly being TRBD2 (6 bases). The CDR3 loop spans 14 amino acids. The germline CDR1 and CDR2 sequences are SGHRS and YFSETQ. Trimming removed 3 bases at V and 2 bases at J, with 9 bases between.

The chain combines TRBV7-3 with TRBJ2-5; 10 bases match TRBD2. Looked up from germline, CDR1 is SGHTA and CDR2 is FQGTGA. Trimming took 5 bases from V and 11 from J; bases not matched to a gene: 11. CDR3 length: 14 residues. CDR3 in amino acids: CASSPTSGTVEQYF. Written as DNA, the CDR3 is TGTGCCAGCAGCCCAACTAGCGGGACGGTGGAGCAGTACTTC.

V usage is TRBV15 and J usage is TRBJ2-2; perhaps TRBD2 as D (6 bases). With 4 bases removed from V and 6 bases from J, the gap between germline ends came to 18 bases. The CDR3 is 16 amino acids. Germline values: CDR1 LNHNV, CDR2 YYDKDF (reference sequence). CDR3: CATSTLGGASAGELFF. DNA for the CDR3: TGTGCCACCAGCACCCTTGGAGGGGCGTCCGCCGGGGAGCTGTTTTTT. The full variable domain, in which reference TRBV15 and TRBJ2-2 provide the parts outside the CDR3, is DAMVIQNPRYQVTQFGKPVTLSCSQTLNHNVMYWYQQKSSQAPKLLFHYYDKDFNNEADTPDNFQSRRPNTSFCFLDIRSPGLGDTAMYLCATSTLGGASAGELFFGEGSRLTVL.

This clone showed up just once. The rearrangement links TRBV4-1 to TRBJ1-5, with D tentatively TRBD1 (5 bases). The CDR3 loop spans 15 amino acids. Trimming removed 1 base at V and 3 bases at J, with 10 bases between. The V gene's germline CDR1 is MGHRA and CDR2 YSYEKL. The CDR3 sequence is CASSQGDRANQPQHF. As DNA, the CDR3 is TGCGCCAGCAGCCAAGGAGACAGAGCCAATCAGCCCCAGCATTTT.

This clone has just one count. V and J are TRBV7-9 and TRBJ2-2; TRBD1 agrees at 7 bases. V lost 8 bases and J lost 1; bases outside the gene matches: 7. The CDR3 spans 15 residues. CDR1 and CDR2 (germline): SEHNR, FQNEAQ (reference sequence). CDR3 bases: TGTGCCAGCCAACAGGGACAGATGAACACCGGGGAGCTGTTTTTT. Protein product: CASQQGQMNTGELFF.

The chain carries TRBV29-1 and TRBJ2-7; TRBD1 agrees at 7 bases. Germline-derived CDR1 and CDR2 are SQVTM and ANQGSEA. Trimming removed 6 bases from V and 0 bases from J; junction bases left unmatched: 5. The CDR3 consists of 13 residues. CDR3 protein: CSVARDSSYEQYF. CDR3 coding DNA: TGCAGCGTAGCCCGGGACAGCTCCTACGAGCAGTACTTC.

The V call is TRBV11-1, the J call TRBJ2-1, with 7 bases lining up with TRBD2. Trimming removed 8 bases from V and 9 bases from J; junction bases left unmatched: 7. The germline V gene encodes CDR1 SGHAT and CDR2 FQDESV (reference sequence). CDR3 length: 12 amino acids. The CDR3 DNA is TGTGCCAGCTCAGCCACGGGGGGTGAGCAGTTCTTC. It translates to CASSATGGEQFF.

The V gene is TRBV10-1, the J gene TRBJ2-6, with 10 bases aligning to TRBD1. CDR1 and CDR2 (germline): WNHNN, SYGVQD (reference sequence). This CDR3 is built from 16 residues. After removal of 6 bases from V and 0 bases from J, the junction contained 2 bases not matched to a gene. This CDR3 reads CASSRDRGSGANVLTF. CDR3 sequence (DNA): TGCGCCAGCAGCCGGGACAGGGGCTCTGGGGCCAACGTCCTGACTTTC.

The chain carries TRBV27 and TRBJ1-2; no firm D call. Trimming left V 2 bases short and J 2 bases short, with 9 bases between. The CDR3 is made up of 14 amino acids. From germline, CDR1 is MNHEY and CDR2 SMNVEV (reference sequence). For the CDR3, the DNA is TGTGCCAGCAGTTTACATGGCAGGAACTATGGCTACACCTTC. Its translation is CASSLHGRNYGYTF.

This clone has more than one count but fewer than ten. This chain links TRBV19 with TRBJ1-2; tentative D call: TRBD1 (6 bases). Germline CDR1 is LNHDA and CDR2 is SQIVND (reference sequence). Trimming removed 7 bases from V and 6 bases from J, with 15 bases in between. The CDR3 is 13 amino acids. In DNA form, the CDR3 reads TGTGCCAGTAATCACAGGGAAGTTAATGGCTACACCTTC. Its protein is CASNHREVNGYTF.

The chain joins TRBV10-3 to TRBJ1-5; a weak D match, TRBD1 (5 bases). Germline CDR1 ENHRY, CDR2 SYGVKD. The CDR3 runs to 15 residues. V was cut by 8 bases and J by 0 bases, with 14 bases left in between. The chain's CDR3 is CAIWGGETSNQPQHF. The CDR3, as DNA: TGTGCCATCTGGGGCGGGGAGACTAGCAATCAGCCCCAGCATTTT.

V gene TRBV7-6 combines with J gene TRBJ1-1, with 8 bases fitting TRBD1. The CDR3 sequence is 16 residues long. Germline loops: CDR1 SGHVS, CDR2 FNYEAQ. The V and J ends lost 6 bases and 3 bases, in that order; junction bases with no gene match: 12. The CDR3 region has the DNA TGTGCCAGCAGTTCATATGGCGACAGGGGTGACACTGAAGCTTTCTTT. Translating gives CASSSYGDRGDTEAFF.

As concerns this clone: The junction departs from germline at one end; a sequencing error may be responsible. This chain connects TRBV7-7 to TRBJ2-3, with 14 bases matching TRBD2. The CDR3 contains 15 residues. Germline loops: CDR1 SSHAT, CDR2 FNYEAQ (reference sequence). CDR3: CASSFGLAGGDTQYF. The CDR3 DNA follows: TGTGCTAGCAGCTTTGGACTAGCGGGAGGAGATACGCAGTATTTT.